Listed below are T cell receptor beta chains from one sample, sequenced in a study of T cell changes during pregnancy in multiple sclerosis. Using immunoSEQ multiplex PCR, the repertoire was profiled, and TCRdb retains in-frame clones only, with some absent. The data show around 97,000 clones, 75% to 95% seen once. The source was peripheral blood, collected in the second trimester of pregnancy. These TCRs come from a female donor in good health, enrolled as a control in a pregnancy study. Each CDR3 is given with its conserved first and last residue. The D gene is left open where the match is weak. Only some rows state a clone size, as once, few, many or a class for expanded clones.

few,-,TRBV5-6,TRBJ1-5,CASSLFQGLDQPQHF,TGTGCCAGCAGCTTGTTCCAGGGGCTTGATCAGCCCCAGCATTTT
-,TRBD1,TRBV30,TRBJ2-5,CAWSQGETQYF,TGTGCCTGGAGTCAGGGGGAAACCCAGTACTTC
-,TRBD1,TRBV4-3,TRBJ2-1,CASSQDGRQGAYNEQFF,TGCGCCAGCAGCCAAGATGGTAGACAGGGTGCCTACAATGAGCAGTTCTTC
-,-,TRBV10-2,TRBJ1-4,CASTGQLNEKLFF,TGCGCCAGCACGGGACAACTAAATGAAAAACTGTTTTTT
-,TRBD2,TRBV7-9,TRBJ2-3,CASTQRGTSGGGGDTQYF,TGTGCCAGCACCCAAAGGGGGACTAGCGGAGGGGGCGGAGATACGCAGTATTTT
-,TRBD1,TRBV10-3,TRBJ1-1,CAISETDRGSTEAFF,TGTGCCATCAGTGAGACGGACAGGGGGTCTACTGAAGCTTTCTTT
-,-,TRBV5-5,TRBJ1-4,CASSLGTAPGTQNEKLFF,TGTGCCAGCAGCTTGGGTACAGCCCCCGGGACACAAAATGAAAAACTGTTTTTT
few,-,TRBV6-5,TRBJ1-1,CASSYATGYTEAFF,TGTGCCAGCAGTTACGCAACAGGTTACACTGAAGCTTTCTTT
-,-,TRBV18,TRBJ1-1,CASSQGDGTEAFF,TGTGCCAGCTCACAGGGGGATGGGACTGAAGCTTTCTTT
-,-,TRBV13,TRBJ1-3,CASSSDGNSGNTIYF,TGTGCCAGCAGTTCCGACGGGAACTCTGGAAACACCATATATTTT
-,-,TRBV30,TRBJ2-7,CAWSELYEQYF,TGTGCCTGGAGTGAGCTCTACGAGCAGTACTTC
-,-,TRBV7-9,TRBJ1-2,CASSLAPTNYGYTF,TGTGCCAGCAGCTTAGCACCCACAAACTATGGCTACACCTTC
-,TRBD2,TRBV27,TRBJ2-1,CASSIAGDRYNEQFF,TGTGCCAGCAGTATAGCGGGAGACAGATACAATGAGCAGTTCTTC
few,TRBD1,TRBV19,TRBJ1-5,CASSIVQGHGNQPQHF,TGTGCCAGTAGTATCGTACAGGGGCACGGCAATCAGCCCCAGCATTTT
-,-,TRBV7-2,TRBJ1-1,CASSPRPGMWTEAFF,TGTGCCAGCAGCCCCCGACCGGGAATGTGGACTGAAGCTTTCTTT
-,-,TRBV6-5,TRBJ1-2,CASSYSPGFARYTF,TGTGCCAGCAGTTATAGCCCGGGATTCGCCCGCTACACCTTC
once,-,TRBV5-1,TRBJ2-7,CASSGDREVSPYEQYF,TGCGCCAGCAGCGGAGACAGGGAGGTTTCCCCCTACGAGCAGTACTTC
-,-,TRBV18,TRBJ2-7,CASSPNHADNYEQYF,TGTGCCAGCTCACCAAACCACGCCGACAATTACGAGCAGTACTTC
once,-,TRBV4-3,TRBJ1-2,CASSQWYREEGARGYTF,TGCGCCAGCAGCCAATGGTACAGAGAAGAGGGAGCACGTGGCTACACCTTC
-,-,TRBV5-4,TRBJ1-2,CASSLVQGDGYTF,TGTGCCAGCAGCTTGGTACAGGGCGATGGCTACACCTTC
-,-,TRBV27,TRBJ1-1,CASSRFMNTEAFF,TGTGCCAGCAGTCGGTTCATGAACACTGAAGCTTTCTTT
medium-sized,TRBD1,TRBV29-1,TRBJ2-1,CSATGTGAYNEQFF,TGCAGCGCCACCGGGACAGGGGCGTACAATGAGCAGTTCTTC
few,-,TRBV2,TRBJ2-5,CASSSDLGETQYF,TGTGCCAGCAGTTCAGACCTCGGGGAGACCCAGTACTTC
-,TRBD1,TRBV6-1,TRBJ1-1,CASSEGGQGWVTEAFF,TGTGCCAGCAGTGAAGGGGGACAGGGGTGGGTCACTGAAGCTTTCTTT
-,TRBD2,TRBV27,TRBJ2-2,CASSLGLAGGAGELFF,TGTGCCAGCAGTTTAGGACTAGCGGGAGGTGCGGGGGAGCTGTTTTTT
-,TRBD1,TRBV4-3,TRBJ2-3,CASRGQGDTDTQYF,TGCGCCAGCAGGGGACAGGGGGACACAGATACGCAGTATTTT
-,TRBD1,TRBV4-2,TRBJ1-2,CASSQGSADRVIGTF,TGTGCCAGCAGCCAAGGGTCAGCGGACAGGGTAATAGGCACCTTC
-,-,TRBV29-1,TRBJ2-7,CSVDTVSYEQYF,TGCAGCGTGGATACAGTCTCCTACGAGCAGTACTTC
-,TRBD2,TRBV6-1,TRBJ2-1,CASSERGAGVNEQFF,TGTGCCAGCAGTGAACGTGGGGCGGGGGTAAATGAGCAGTTCTTC
-,TRBD2,TRBV6-1,TRBJ2-1,CASSATSGSYNEQFF,TGTGCCAGCAGCGCGACTAGCGGGAGCTACAATGAGCAGTTCTTC
-,TRBD2,TRBV4-1,TRBJ2-3,CASSQAGGRADTQYF,TGCGCCAGCAGCCAGGCGGGGGGGCGGGCAGATACGCAGTATTTT
-,-,TRBV5-1,TRBJ2-2,CASSLLGGSTTGELFF,TGCGCCAGCAGCTTGCTAGGGGGTTCGACCACCGGGGAGCTGTTTTTT
-,TRBD2,TRBV6-4,TRBJ2-2,CASKQLAGSNTGELFF,TGTGCCAGCAAACAGTTAGCGGGCTCGAACACCGGGGAGCTGTTTTTT
-,TRBD1,TRBV19,TRBJ1-1,CASSIARTGNTEAFF,TGTGCCAGTAGTATAGCGAGGACAGGGAACACTGAAGCTTTCTTT
once,TRBD1,TRBV28,TRBJ1-1,CASSLYPGTGGIAEAFF,TGTGCCAGCAGCCTATATCCAGGGACAGGGGGAATCGCTGAAGCTTTCTTT
-,TRBD1,TRBV18,TRBJ1-5,CASSPLGQGNQPQHF,TGTGCCAGCTCACCATTAGGACAGGGGAATCAGCCCCAGCATTTT
-,-,TRBV6-5,TRBJ1-1,CASRQRQNTEAFF,TGTGCCAGCAGACAAAGACAGAACACTGAAGCTTTCTTT
-,TRBD1,TRBV5-1,TRBJ1-1,CASSPWGDREFGTEAFF,TGCGCCAGCAGCCCCTGGGGTGACAGGGAGTTTGGCACTGAAGCTTTCTTT
-,TRBD2,TRBV10-3,TRBJ2-3,CAISESALAGTDTQYF,TGTGCCATCAGTGAGTCGGCGCTAGCGGGCACAGATACGCAGTATTTT
-,-,TRBV4-2,TRBJ2-7,CASSQDSPAGPYEQYF,TGTGCCAGCAGCCAAGATAGTCCAGCGGGCCCCTACGAGCAGTACTTC
-,-,TRBV9,TRBJ1-4,CASSVGEGLPNEKLFF,TGTGCCAGCAGCGTAGGTGAGGGCCTCCCTAATGAAAAACTGTTTTTT